The text below deals with one T cell receptor (beta chain). The germline V and J ends were trimmed by 2 bases and 2 bases, with 12 bases remaining between them. This CDR3 is built from 15 residues. Germline loops: CDR1 MDHEN, CDR2 SYDVKM. This sample was included in a study of OX40 agonist ivuxolimab in advanced cancers. Study information: Partial responses, seen in three patients, involved one hepatocellular carcinoma and two cutaneous melanomas.

The method was immunoSEQ multiplex PCR; TCRdb's version includes in-frame clones alone and lacks a portion of them. Among fewer than 25,000 clones listed, approximately 77% were seen once. The specimen comprised CD4+ or CD8+ T cells sorted from blood, sampled in a trial of the OX40 agonist ivuxolimab. The chain uses TRBV28 and TRBJ1-1; D unresolved. This sequence originates from an adult with an advanced solid tumor such as melanoma, head and neck, liver or kidney cancer. CDR3 region: CASSLTPVFNTEAFF. The CDR3 coding sequence is TGTGCCAGCAGTTTAACCCCCGTATTTAACACTGAAGCTTTCTTT.